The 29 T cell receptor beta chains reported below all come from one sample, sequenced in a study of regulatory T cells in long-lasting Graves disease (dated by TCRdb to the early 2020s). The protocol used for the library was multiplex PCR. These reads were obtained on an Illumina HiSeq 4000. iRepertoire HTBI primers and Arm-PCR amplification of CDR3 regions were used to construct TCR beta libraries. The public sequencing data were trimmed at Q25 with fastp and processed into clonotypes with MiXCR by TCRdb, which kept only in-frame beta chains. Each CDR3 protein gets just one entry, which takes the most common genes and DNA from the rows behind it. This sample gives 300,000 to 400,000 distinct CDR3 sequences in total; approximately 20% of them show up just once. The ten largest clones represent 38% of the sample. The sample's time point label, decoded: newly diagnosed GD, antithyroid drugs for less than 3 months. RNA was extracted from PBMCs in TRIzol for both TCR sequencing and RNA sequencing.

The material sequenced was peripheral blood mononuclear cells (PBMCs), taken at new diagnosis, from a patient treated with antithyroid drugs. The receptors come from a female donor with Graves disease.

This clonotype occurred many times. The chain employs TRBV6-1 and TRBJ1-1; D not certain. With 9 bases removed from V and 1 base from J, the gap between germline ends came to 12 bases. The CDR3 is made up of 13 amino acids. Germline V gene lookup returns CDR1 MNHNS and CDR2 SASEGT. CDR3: CASTLDQNTEAFF. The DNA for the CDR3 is TGTGCCAGTACCCTGGACCAGAACACTGAAGCTTTCTTT.

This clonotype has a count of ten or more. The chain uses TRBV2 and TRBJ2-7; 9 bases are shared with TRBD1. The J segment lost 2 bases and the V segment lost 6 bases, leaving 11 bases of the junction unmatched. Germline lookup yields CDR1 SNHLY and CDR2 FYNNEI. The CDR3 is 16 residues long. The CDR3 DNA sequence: TGTGCCAGCAGCCCCATTGTAGGGACAGGGACCTACGAGCAGTACTTC. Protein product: CASSPIVGTGTYEQYF.

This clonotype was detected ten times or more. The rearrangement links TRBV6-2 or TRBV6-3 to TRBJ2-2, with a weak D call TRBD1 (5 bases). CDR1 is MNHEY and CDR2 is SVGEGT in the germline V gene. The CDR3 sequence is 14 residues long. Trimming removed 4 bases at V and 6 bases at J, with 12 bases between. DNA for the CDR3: TGTGCCAGCAGTTCAGGGATCTTACCCGGGGAGCTGTTTTTT. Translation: CASSSGILPGELFF.

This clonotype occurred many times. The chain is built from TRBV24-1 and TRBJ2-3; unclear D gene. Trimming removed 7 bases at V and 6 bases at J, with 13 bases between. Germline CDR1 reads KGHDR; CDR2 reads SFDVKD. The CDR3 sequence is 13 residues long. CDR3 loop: CATRSGAGDTQYF. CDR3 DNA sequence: TGTGCCACCAGGTCTGGAGCAGGCGATACGCAGTATTTT.

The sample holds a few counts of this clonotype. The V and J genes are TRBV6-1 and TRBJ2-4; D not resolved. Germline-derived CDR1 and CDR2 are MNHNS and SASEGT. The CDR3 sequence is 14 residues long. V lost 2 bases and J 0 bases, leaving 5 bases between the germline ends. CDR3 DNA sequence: TGTGCCAGCAGTGAAATACTAGCCAAAAACATTCAGTACTTC. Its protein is CASSEILAKNIQYF.

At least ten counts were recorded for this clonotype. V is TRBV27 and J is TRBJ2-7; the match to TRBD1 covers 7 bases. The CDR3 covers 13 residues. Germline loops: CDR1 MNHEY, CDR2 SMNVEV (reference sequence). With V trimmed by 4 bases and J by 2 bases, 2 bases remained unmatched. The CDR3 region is CASSYGTAYEQYF. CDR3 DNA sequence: TGTGCCAGCAGTTACGGGACAGCCTACGAGCAGTACTTC.

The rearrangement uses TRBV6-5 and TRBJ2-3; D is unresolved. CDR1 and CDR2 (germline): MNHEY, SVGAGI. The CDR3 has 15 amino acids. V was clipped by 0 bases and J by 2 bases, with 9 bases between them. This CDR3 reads CASSYSEAPTDTQYF. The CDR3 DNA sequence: TGTGCCAGCAGTTACTCGGAAGCACCCACAGATACGCAGTATTTT.

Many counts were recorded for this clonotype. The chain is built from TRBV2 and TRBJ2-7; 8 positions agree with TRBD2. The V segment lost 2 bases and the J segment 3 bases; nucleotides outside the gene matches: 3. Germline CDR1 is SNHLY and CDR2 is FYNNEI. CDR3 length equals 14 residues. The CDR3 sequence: CASSESGGDYEQYF. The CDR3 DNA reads TGTGCCAGCAGTGAATCCGGGGGGGACTACGAGCAGTACTTC.

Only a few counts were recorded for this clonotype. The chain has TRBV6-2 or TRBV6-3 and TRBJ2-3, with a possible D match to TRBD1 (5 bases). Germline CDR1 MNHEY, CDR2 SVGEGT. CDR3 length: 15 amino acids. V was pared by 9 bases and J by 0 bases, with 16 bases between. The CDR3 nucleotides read TGTGCCAGTTGGGATTGGGGCAGGAGCACAGATACGCAGTATTTT. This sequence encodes CASWDWGRSTDTQYF.

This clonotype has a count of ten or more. The CDR3 DNA is TGTGCCAGCGACCTCAGGGGTCAGCCCCAGCATTTT. This sequence encodes CASDLRGQPQHF. The chain employs TRBV28 and TRBJ1-5, with a tentative D call TRBD1 (6 bases). This CDR3 comprises 12 residues. Germline V CDR1 and CDR2: MDHEN, SYDVKM. V gave up 8 bases and J gave up 6 bases, with 11 bases separating them.

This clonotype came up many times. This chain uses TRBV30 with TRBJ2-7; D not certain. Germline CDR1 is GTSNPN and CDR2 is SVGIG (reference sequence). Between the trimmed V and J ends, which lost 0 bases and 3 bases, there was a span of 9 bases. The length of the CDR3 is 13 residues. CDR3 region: CAWSVLPGYEQYF. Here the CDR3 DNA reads TGTGCCTGGAGTGTACTGCCGGGCTACGAGCAGTACTTC.

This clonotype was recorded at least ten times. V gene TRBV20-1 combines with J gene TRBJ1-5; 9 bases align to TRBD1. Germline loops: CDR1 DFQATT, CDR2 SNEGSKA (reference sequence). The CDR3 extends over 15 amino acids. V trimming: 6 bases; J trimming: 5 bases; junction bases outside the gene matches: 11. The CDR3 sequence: CSAATAGQGYQPQHF. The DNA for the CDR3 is TGCAGTGCCGCCACGGCAGGACAGGGGTATCAGCCCCAGCATTTT.

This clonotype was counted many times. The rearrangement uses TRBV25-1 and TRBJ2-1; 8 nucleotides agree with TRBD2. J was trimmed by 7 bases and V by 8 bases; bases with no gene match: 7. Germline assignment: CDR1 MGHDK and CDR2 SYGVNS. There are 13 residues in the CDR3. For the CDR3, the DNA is TGTGCCAGCGAAGCGGGAGATAGTAATGAGCAGTTCTTC. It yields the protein CASEAGDSNEQFF.

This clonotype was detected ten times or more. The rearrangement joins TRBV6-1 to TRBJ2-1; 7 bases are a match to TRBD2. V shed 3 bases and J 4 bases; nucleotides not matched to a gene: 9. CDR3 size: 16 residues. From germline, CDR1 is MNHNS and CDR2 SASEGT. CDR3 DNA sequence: TGTGCCAGCAGTGAGAGGGTGGAGCGGGGTTACAATGAGCAGTTCTTC. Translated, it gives CASSERVERGYNEQFF.

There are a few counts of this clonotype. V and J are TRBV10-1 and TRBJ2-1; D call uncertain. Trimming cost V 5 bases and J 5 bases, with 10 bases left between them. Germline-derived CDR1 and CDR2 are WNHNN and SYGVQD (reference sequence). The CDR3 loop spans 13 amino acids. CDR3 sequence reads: CASSPLVDNEQFF. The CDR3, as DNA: TGCGCCAGCAGTCCCCTCGTGGACAATGAGCAGTTCTTC.

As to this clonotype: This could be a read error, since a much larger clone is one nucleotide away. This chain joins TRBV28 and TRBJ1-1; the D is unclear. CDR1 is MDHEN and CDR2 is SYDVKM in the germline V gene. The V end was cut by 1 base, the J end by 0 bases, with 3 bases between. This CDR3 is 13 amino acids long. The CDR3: CASSLYMNTEAFF. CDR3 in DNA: TGTGCCAGCAGTTTATATATGAACACTGAAGCTTTCTTT.

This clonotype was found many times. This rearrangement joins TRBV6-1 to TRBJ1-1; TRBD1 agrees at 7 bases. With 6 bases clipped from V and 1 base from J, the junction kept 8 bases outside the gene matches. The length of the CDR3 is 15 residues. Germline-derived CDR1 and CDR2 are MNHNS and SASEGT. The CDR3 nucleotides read TGTGCCAGCAGAGACCCGGCAGGGGGGAACACTGAAGCTTTCTTT. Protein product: CASRDPAGGNTEAFF.

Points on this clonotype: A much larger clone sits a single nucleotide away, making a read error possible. Here the CDR3 DNA reads TGCAGTGCCACAGGCTATCCTCCGAGCACAGATACGCAGTATTTT. Its protein is CSATGYPPSTDTQYF. The V and J genes are TRBV20-1 and TRBJ2-3; TRBD1 might be the D (5 bases). Trimming pared 6 bases from V and 0 bases from J, leaving 16 bases between. CDR3 length: 15 amino acids. Germline-derived CDR1 and CDR2 are DFQATT and SNEGSKA (reference sequence).

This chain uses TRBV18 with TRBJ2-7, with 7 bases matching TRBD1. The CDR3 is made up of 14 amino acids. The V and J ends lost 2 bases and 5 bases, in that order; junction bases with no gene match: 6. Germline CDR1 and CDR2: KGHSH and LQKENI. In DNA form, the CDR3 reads TGTGCCAGCTCACCAAAAGACAGGGACAACGAGCAGTACTTC. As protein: CASSPKDRDNEQYF.

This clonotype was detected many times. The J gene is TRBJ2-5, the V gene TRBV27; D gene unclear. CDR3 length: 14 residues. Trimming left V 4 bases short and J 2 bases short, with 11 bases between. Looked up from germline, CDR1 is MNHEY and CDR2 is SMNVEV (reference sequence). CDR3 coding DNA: TGTGCCAGCAGTTCTCTACTGGGGCAAGAGACCCAGTACTTC. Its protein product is CASSSLLGQETQYF.

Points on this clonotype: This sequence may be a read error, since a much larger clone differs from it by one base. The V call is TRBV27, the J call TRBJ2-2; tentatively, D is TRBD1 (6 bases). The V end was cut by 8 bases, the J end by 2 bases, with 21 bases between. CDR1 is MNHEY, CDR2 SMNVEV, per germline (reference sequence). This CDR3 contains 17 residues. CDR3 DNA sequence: TGTGCCAGCGGATATACAGGGATCAACTCTAACACCGGGGAGCTGTTTTTT. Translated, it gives CASGYTGINSNTGELFF.

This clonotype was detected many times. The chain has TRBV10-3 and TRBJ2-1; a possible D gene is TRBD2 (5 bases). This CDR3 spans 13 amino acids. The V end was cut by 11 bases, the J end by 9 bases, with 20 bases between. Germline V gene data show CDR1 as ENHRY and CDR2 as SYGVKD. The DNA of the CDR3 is TGTGCCGCCAAGGACTCCCCGAATGGTGAGCAGTTCTTC. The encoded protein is CAAKDSPNGEQFF.

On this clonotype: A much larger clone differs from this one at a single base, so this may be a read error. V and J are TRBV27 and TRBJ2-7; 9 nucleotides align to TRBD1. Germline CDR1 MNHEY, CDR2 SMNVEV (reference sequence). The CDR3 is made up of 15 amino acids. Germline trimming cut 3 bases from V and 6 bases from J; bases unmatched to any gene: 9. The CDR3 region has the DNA TGTGCCAGCAGTTTGTCCGGGACAGGGAACTGCGAGCAGTACTTC. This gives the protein CASSLSGTGNCEQYF.

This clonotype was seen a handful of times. The CDR3 bases are TGTGCCAGCAGCTTAGGAGGGACGGTTAATTCACCCCTCCACTTT. Its protein product is CASSLGGTVNSPLHF. The chain has TRBV13 and TRBJ1-6; weak D call: TRBD1 (5 bases). Germline V gene lookup returns CDR1 PRHDT and CDR2 FYEKMQ (reference sequence). V lost 0 bases and J 6 bases, leaving 9 bases between the germline ends. The CDR3 runs to 15 residues.

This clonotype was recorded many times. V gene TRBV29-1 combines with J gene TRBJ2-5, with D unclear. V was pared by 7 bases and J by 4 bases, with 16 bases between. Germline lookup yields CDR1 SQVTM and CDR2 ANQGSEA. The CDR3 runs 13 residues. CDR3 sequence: CSAPRGWGETQYF. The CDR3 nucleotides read TGCAGCGCTCCCAGAGGATGGGGAGAGACCCAGTACTTC.

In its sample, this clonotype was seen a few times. The CDR3 loop reads CASSQSTVRLYNEQFF. The CDR3 DNA reads TGTGCCAGCAGCCAATCGACAGTACGGTTGTACAATGAGCAGTTCTTC. This chain uses TRBV3-1 with TRBJ2-1; the D gene is possibly TRBD1 (5 bases). Germline V gene sequence: CDR1 LGHDT, CDR2 YNNKEL (reference sequence). This CDR3 is 16 amino acids long. V shed 2 bases and J shed 4 bases, with 15 bases lying between them.

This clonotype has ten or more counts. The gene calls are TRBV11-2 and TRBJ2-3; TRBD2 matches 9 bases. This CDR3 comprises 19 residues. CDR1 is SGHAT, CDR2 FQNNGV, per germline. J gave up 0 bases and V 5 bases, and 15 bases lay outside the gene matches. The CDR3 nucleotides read TGTGCCAGCAGCCCTACCCCCAGACTAGCGGTTGCTAGCACAGATACGCAGTATTTT. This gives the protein CASSPTPRLAVASTDTQYF.

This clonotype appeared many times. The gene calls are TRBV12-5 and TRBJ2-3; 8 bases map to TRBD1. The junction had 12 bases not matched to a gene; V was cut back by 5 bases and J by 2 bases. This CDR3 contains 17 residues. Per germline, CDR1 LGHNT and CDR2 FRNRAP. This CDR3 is CASGLDRGGLNTDTQYF. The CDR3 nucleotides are TGTGCTAGTGGTCTTGACAGGGGTGGACTAAACACAGATACGCAGTATTTT. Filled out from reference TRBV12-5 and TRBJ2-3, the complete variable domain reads DARVTQTPRHKVTEMGQEVTMRCQPILGHNTVFWYRQTMMQGLELLAYFRNRAPLDDSGMPKDRFSAEMPDATLATLKIQPSEPRDSAVYFCASGLDRGGLNTDTQYFGPGTRLTVL.

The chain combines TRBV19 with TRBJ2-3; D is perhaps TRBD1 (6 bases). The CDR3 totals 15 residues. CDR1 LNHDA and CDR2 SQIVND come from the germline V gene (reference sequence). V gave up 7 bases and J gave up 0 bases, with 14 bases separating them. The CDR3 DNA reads TGTGCCAGTACCTGGACAGCTACTAGCACAGATACGCAGTATTTT. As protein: CASTWTATSTDTQYF.